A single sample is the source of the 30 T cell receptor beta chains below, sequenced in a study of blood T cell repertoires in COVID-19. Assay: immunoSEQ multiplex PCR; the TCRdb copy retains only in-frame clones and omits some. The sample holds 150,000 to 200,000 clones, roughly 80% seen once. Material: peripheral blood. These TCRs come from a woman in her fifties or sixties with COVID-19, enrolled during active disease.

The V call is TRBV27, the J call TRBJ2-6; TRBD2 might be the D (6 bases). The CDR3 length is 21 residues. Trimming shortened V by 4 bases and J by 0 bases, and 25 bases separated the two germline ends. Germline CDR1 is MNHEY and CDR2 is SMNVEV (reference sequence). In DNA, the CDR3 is TGTGCCAGCAGTTCCACGACCGCGGTGGAGGGCTCCCTCTCTGGGGCCAACGTCCTGACTTTC. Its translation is CASSSTTAVEGSLSGANVLTF.

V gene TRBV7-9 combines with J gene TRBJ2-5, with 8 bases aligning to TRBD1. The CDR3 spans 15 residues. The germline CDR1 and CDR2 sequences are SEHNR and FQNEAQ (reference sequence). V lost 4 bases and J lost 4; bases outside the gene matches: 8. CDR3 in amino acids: CASSSPDRGTETQYF. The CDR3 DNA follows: TGTGCCAGCAGCTCCCCCGACAGGGGTACAGAGACCCAGTACTTC.

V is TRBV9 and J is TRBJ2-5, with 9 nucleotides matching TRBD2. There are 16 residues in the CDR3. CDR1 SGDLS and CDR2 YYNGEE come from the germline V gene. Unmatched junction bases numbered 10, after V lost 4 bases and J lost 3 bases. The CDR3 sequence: CASSPGGLAREETQYF. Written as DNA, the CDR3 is TGTGCCAGCAGCCCTGGGGGACTAGCTAGGGAAGAGACCCAGTACTTC.

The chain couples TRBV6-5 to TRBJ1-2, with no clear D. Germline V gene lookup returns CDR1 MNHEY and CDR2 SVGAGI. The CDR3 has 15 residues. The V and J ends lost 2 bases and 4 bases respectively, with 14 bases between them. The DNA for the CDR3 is TGTGCCAGCAGTTACGTAGAACTATGGCCCTATGGCTACACCTTC. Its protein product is CASSYVELWPYGYTF.

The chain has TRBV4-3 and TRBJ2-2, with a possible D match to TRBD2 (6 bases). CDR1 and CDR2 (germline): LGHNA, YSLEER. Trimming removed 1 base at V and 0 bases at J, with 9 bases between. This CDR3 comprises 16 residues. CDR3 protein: CASSQAGTPNTGELFF. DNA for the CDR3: TGCGCCAGCAGCCAAGCGGGGACTCCGAACACCGGGGAGCTGTTTTTT.

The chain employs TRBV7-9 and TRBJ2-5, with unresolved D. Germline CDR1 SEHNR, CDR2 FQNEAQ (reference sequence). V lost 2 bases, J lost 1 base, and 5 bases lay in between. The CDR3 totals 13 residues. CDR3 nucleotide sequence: TGTGCCAGCAGCTTATTAGTCCAAGAGACCCAGTACTTC. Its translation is CASSLLVQETQYF.

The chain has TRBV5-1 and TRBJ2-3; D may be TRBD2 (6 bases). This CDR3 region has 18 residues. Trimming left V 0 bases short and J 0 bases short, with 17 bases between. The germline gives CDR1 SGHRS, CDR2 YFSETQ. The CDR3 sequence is CASSLDGGTFTSTDTQYF. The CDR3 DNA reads TGCGCCAGCAGCTTGGACGGCGGGACTTTTACTAGCACAGATACGCAGTATTTT.

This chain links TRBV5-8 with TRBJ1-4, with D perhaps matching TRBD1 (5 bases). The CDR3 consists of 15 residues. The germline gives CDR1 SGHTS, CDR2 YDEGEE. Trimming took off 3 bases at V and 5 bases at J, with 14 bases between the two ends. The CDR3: CASSWSRTPNEKLFF. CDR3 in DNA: TGTGCCAGCAGCTGGTCGAGGACACCGAATGAAAAACTGTTTTTT. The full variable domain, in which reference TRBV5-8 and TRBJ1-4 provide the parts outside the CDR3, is EAGVTQSPTHLIKTRGQQATLRCSPISGHTSVYWYQQALGLGLQFLLWYDEGEERNRGNFPPRFSGRQFPNYSSELNVNALELEDSALYLCASSWSRTPNEKLFFGSGTQLSVL.

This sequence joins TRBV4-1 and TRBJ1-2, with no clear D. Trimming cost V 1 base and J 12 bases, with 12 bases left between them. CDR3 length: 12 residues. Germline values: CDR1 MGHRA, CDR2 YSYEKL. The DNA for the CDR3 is TGCGCCAGCAGCCAAGTCAAGGTCAGGAACACCTTC. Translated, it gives CASSQVKVRNTF.

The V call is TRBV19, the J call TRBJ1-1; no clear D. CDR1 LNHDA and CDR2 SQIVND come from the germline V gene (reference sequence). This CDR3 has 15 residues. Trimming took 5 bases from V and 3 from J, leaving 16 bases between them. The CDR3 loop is CASSPVPVYYTEAFF. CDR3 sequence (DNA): TGTGCCAGTAGTCCGGTTCCGGTATATTACACTGAAGCTTTCTTT.

The CDR3 loop is CASSFTGQGLEKLFF. In nucleotides, the CDR3 is TGTGCCAGCAGCTTTACTGGACAGGGGCTGGAAAAACTGTTTTTT. This chain links TRBV5-5 with TRBJ1-4; 9 positions agree with TRBD1. This CDR3 has 15 residues. Germline CDR1 reads SGHKS; CDR2 reads YYEKEE (reference sequence). V dropped 2 bases and J dropped 8; count of bases not matched to a gene: 7. The full variable domain, completed using reference TRBV5-5 and TRBJ1-4, is DAGVTQSPTHLIKTRGQQVTLRCSPISGHKSVSWYQQVLGQGPQFIFQYYEKEERGRGNFPDRFSARQFPNYSSELNVNALLLGDSALYLCASSFTGQGLEKLFFGSGTQLSVL.

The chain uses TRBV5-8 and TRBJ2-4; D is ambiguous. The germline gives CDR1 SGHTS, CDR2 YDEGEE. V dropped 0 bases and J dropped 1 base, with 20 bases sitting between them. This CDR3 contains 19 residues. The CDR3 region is CASSLAGFRLPWAKNIQYF. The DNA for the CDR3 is TGTGCCAGCAGCTTGGCCGGTTTTAGACTGCCCTGGGCCAAAAACATTCAGTACTTC. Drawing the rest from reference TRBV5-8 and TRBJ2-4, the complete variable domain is EAGVTQSPTHLIKTRGQQATLRCSPISGHTSVYWYQQALGLGLQFLLWYDEGEERNRGNFPPRFSGRQFPNYSSELNVNALELEDSALYLCASSLAGFRLPWAKNIQYFGAGTRLSVL.

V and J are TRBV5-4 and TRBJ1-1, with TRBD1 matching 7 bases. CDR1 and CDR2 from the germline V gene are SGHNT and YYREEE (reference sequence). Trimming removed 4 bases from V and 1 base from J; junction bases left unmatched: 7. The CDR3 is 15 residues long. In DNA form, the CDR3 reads TGTGCCAGCAGCCCTAGACAGGGAGCGAACACTGAAGCTTTCTTT. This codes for CASSPRQGANTEAFF.

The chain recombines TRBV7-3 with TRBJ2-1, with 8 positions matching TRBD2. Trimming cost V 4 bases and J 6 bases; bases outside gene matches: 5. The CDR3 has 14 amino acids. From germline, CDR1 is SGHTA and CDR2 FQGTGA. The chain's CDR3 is CASSSGTRGNEQFF. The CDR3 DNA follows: TGTGCCAGCAGCTCCGGGACTAGGGGCAATGAGCAGTTCTTC.

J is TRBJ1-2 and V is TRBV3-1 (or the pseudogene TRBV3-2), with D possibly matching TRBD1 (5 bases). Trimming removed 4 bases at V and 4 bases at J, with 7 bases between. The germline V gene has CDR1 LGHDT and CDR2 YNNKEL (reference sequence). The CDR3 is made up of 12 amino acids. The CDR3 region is CASSPGVYGYTF. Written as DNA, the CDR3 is TGTGCCAGCAGCCCGGGGGTCTATGGCTACACCTTC.

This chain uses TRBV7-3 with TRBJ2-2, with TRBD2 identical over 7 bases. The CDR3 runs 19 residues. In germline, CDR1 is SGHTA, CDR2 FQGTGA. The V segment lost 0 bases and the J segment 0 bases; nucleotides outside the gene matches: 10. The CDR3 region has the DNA TGTGCCAGCAGCTTAACGTGGGGCGGGGGTCTCGCGAACACCGGGGAGCTGTTTTTT. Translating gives CASSLTWGGGLANTGELFF.

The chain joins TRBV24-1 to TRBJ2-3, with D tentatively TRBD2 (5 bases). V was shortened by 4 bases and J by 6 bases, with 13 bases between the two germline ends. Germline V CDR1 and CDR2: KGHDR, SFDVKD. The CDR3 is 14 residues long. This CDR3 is CATSDWLAADTQYF. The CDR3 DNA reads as TGTGCCACCAGTGACTGGCTAGCTGCCGATACGCAGTATTTT.

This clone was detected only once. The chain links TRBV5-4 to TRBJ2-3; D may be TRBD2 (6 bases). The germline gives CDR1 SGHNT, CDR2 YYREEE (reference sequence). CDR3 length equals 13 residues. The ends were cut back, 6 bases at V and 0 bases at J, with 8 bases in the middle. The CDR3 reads CASTGTSTDTQYF. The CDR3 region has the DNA TGTGCCAGCACCGGGACTAGCACAGATACGCAGTATTTT. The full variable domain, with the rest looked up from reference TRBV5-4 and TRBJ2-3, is ETGVTQSPTHLIKTRGQQVTLRCSSQSGHNTVSWYQQALGQGPQFIFQYYREEENGRGNFPPRFSGLQFPNYSSELNVNALELDDSALYLCASTGTSTDTQYFGPGTRLTVL.

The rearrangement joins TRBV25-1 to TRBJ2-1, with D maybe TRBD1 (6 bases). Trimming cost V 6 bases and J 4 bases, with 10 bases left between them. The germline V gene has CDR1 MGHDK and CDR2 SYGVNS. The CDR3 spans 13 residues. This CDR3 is CASSPDSYNEQFF. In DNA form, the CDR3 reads TGTGCCAGCAGCCCGGACAGTTACAATGAGCAGTTCTTC. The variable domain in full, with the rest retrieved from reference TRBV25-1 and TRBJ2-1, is EADIYQTPRYLVIGTGKKITLECSQTMGHDKMYWYQQDPGMELHLIHYSYGVNSTEKGDLSSESTVSRIRTEHFPLTLESARPSHTSQYLCASSPDSYNEQFFGPGTRLTVL.

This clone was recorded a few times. The CDR3 protein is CASSFLAGGNYEQYF. For the CDR3, the DNA is TGTGCCAGCAGCTTCTTGGCAGGAGGGAACTACGAGCAGTACTTC. The chain is built from TRBV7-8 and TRBJ2-7, with D perhaps matching TRBD2 (6 bases). Germline assignment: CDR1 SGHVS and CDR2 FQNEAQ. Trimming left V 3 bases short and J 3 bases short, with 15 bases between. The CDR3 loop spans 15 amino acids.

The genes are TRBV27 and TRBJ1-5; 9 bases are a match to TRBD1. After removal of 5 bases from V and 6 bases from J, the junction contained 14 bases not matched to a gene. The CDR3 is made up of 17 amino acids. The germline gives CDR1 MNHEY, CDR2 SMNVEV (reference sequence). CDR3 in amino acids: CASSTRAQGAVSQPQHF. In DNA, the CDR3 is TGTGCCAGCAGTACAAGAGCACAGGGGGCGGTGAGTCAGCCCCAGCATTTT.

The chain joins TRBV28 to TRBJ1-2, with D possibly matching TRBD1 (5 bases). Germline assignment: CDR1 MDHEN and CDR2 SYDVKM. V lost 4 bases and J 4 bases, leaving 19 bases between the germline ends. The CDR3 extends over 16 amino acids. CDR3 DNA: TGTGCCAGCAGTTCCACGGGACTCTCTCCGACCTATGGCTACACCTTC. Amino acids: CASSSTGLSPTYGYTF.

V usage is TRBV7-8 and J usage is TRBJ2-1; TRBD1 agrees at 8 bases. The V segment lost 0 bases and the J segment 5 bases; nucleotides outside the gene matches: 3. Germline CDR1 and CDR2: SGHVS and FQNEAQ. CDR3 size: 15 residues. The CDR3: CASSLATGANNEQFF. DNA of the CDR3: TGTGCCAGCAGCTTAGCGACAGGGGCTAACAATGAGCAGTTCTTC.

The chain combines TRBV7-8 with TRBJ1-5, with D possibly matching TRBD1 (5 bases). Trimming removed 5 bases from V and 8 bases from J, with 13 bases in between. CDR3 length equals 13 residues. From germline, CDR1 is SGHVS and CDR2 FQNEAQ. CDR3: CASSPSRAKPQHF. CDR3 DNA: TGTGCCAGCAGCCCTTCCAGGGCCAAGCCCCAGCATTTT. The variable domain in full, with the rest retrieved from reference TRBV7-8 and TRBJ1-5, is GAGVSQSPRYKVAKRGQDVALRCDPISGHVSLFWYQQALGQGPEFLTYFQNEAQLDKSGLPSDRFFAERPEGSVSTLKIQRTQQEDSAVYLCASSPSRAKPQHFGDGTRLSIL.

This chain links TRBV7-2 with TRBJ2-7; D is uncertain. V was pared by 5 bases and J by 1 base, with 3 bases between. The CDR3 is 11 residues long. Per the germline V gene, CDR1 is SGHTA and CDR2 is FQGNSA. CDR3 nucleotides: TGTGCCAGCAGCCCTTCCTACGAGCAGTACTTC. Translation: CASSPSYEQYF.

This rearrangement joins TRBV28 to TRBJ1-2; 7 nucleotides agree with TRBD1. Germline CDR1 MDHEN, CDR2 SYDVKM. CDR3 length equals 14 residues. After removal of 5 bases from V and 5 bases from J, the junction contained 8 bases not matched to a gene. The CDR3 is CASSGGQPPYGYTF. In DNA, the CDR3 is TGTGCCAGCAGTGGGGGACAGCCACCGTATGGCTACACCTTC.

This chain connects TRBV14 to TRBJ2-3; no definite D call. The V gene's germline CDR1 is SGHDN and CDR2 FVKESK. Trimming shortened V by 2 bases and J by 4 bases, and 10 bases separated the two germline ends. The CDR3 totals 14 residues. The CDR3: CASSQRTVSDTQYF. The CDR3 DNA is TGTGCCAGCAGCCAAAGAACGGTCTCAGATACGCAGTATTTT.

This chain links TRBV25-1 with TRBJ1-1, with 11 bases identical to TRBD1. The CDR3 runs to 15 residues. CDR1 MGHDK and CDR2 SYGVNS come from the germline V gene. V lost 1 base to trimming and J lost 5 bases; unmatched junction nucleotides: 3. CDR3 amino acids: CASSESGQGATEAFF. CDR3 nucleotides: TGTGCCAGCAGTGAATCCGGACAGGGGGCGACTGAAGCTTTCTTT.

The CDR3 coding sequence is TGTGCCAGCAGCTTAGCCCGTGAACAGGAGCAGTACTTC. Residues: CASSLAREQEQYF. The gene calls are TRBV11-1 and TRBJ2-7; unclear D gene. The CDR3 runs to 13 residues. Germline V CDR1 and CDR2: SGHAT, FQDESV (reference sequence). The V end lost 0 bases, the J end lost 7 bases, and 10 bases lay between the germline ends. Using reference TRBV11-1 and TRBJ2-7 for the parts outside the CDR3, the full variable domain is EAEVAQSPRYKITEKSQAVAFWCDPISGHATLYWYRQILGQGPELLVQFQDESVVDDSQLPKDRFSAERLKGVDSTLKIQPAELGDSAMYLCASSLAREQEQYFGPGTRLTVT.

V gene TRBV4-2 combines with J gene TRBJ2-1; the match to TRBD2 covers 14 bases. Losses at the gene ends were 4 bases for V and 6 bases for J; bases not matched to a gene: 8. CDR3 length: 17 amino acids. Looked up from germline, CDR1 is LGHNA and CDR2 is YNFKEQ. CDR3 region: CASSRTSGRSAGNEQFF. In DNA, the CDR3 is TGTGCCAGCAGCCGGACTAGCGGGAGGTCCGCCGGCAATGAGCAGTTCTTC.